This is a list of T cell receptor beta chains from one sample in a study of CD8+CD57+ T cells in acquired aplastic anemia. TCRdb reprocessed the reads with MiXCR, giving one entry per CDR3 protein. In the table there are 150,000 to 200,000 distinct CDR3 sequences, about 48% of which are singletons. What was sequenced was sorted CD4+, CD8+, or CD8+CD57+ T cells (not recorded which) from PBMCs. These receptors were obtained from a human donor with aplastic anemia. CDR3s include the opening cysteine and the closing phenylalanine or tryptophan. Each record gives: J gene, V gene, D gene, clone size, CDR3 DNA, CDR3 protein. D genes are given only for firm matches. Size is omitted from some rows. Given values are once, few, many or a class for expanded clones.

>TRBJ2-7|TRBV4-2|-|-
TGTGCCAGCAGCCAAACAGGGAGTAGGGAGCAGTACTTC
CASSQTGSREQYF
>TRBJ1-1|TRBV7-3|-|many
TGTGCCAGCAGCCTCCACCCCGCGTTGAACACTGAAGCTTTCTTT
CASSLHPALNTEAFF
>TRBJ1-5|TRBV24-1|-|-
TGTGCCACCAGTGATTCTGACAGGATAAATCAGCCCCAGCATTTT
CATSDSDRINQPQHF
>TRBJ1-5|TRBV6-2/TRBV6-3|-|many
TGTGCCAGCAGTTACGGTTCCATCGGCAATCAGCCCCAGCATTTT
CASSYGSIGNQPQHF
>TRBJ1-5|TRBV2|-|-
TGTGCCAGCAGCGACAGTGAGGGGAGCAATCAGCCCCAGCATTTT
CASSDSEGSNQPQHF
>TRBJ2-7|TRBV30|TRBD1|-
TGTGCCTCATCGGGACAGGGCGCTTACGGGCAGTACTTC
CASSGQGAYGQYF
>TRBJ2-1|TRBV20-1|TRBD2|many
TGCAGTGCTAGTGTTCTAGCGGGAGCGGCTGAGCAGTTCTTC
CSASVLAGAAEQFF
>TRBJ2-1|TRBV10-3|-|-
TGTGCCATCAGTACATCGAGCTCCTACAATGAGCAGTTCTTC
CAISTSSSYNEQFF
>TRBJ1-6|TRBV7-2|-|-
TGTGCCAGCAGCTTAAGGTCAGGGCGAGATTCACCCCTCCACTTT
CASSLRSGRDSPLHF
>TRBJ2-7|TRBV24-1|TRBD1|-
TGTGCCACCAGTGATTCTCCGGGACAGGGCATCTTC
CATSDSPGQGIF
>TRBJ2-7|TRBV29-1|-|-
TGCAGCGTTTATTCCGGGACGGGAAACTACGAGCAGTACTTC
CSVYSGTGNYEQYF
>TRBJ1-1|TRBV10-3|-|-
TGTGCCATCAGTGATGAGTCCCTCGCAGCCGGATATGGGTGCTTT
CAISDESLAAGYGCF
>TRBJ1-1|TRBV20-1|-|once
TGCAGTTGCTGGGAGGCCTCGAACACTGAAGCTTTCTTT
CSCWEASNTEAFF
>TRBJ2-4|TRBV15|-|many
TGTGCCACCAGCCGGGGGAGGGGGCAAGGAAACATTCAGTACTTC
CATSRGRGQGNIQYF
>TRBJ2-3|TRBV12-3/TRBV12-4|-|many
TGTGCCAGCAGCAATCCTCGACATCCCGCCACAGATACGCAGTATTTT
CASSNPRHPATDTQYF
>TRBJ2-6|TRBV15|-|-
TGTGCCACCAGCTTCGCGGACAGCTCTGGGGCCAACGTCCTGACTTTC
CATSFADSSGANVLTF
>TRBJ2-5|TRBV29-1|-|-
TGCAGCCGGGTAGGACAAAGAAAAGAGACCCAGTACTTC
CSRVGQRKETQYF
>TRBJ1-5|TRBV2|-|-
TGTGCCAGCAGTATTCTCGGGGGAAGCAATCAGCCCCAGCATTTT
CASSILGGSNQPQHF
>TRBJ1-5|TRBV29-1|-|-
TGCAGCGTGGCCAATAGCAATCAGCCCCAGCATTTT
CSVANSNQPQHF
>TRBJ2-5|TRBV20-1|-|-
TGCAGTGCTAGATTATCTTACCAAGAGACCCAGTACTTC
CSARLSYQETQYF
>TRBJ2-7|TRBV29-1|-|many
TGCAGCGTTGAACGATCCGGGACGACCTACGAGCAGTACTTC
CSVERSGTTYEQYF
>TRBJ2-4|TRBV19|-|many
TGTGCCAGTGGGGAAGAAGACAAAAACATTCAGTACTTC
CASGEEDKNIQYF
>TRBJ2-1|TRBV29-1|-|many
TGCAGCGCTGACAATGAGCAGTTCTTC
CSADNEQFF
>TRBJ1-3|TRBV19|TRBD1|few
TGTGCCAGTATACCGACAGGGCCCTCTGGAAACACCATATATTTT
CASIPTGPSGNTIYF
>TRBJ2-3|TRBV11-2|-|many
TGTGCCAGCAGCTTAGATCGTTCAGTGGCAGATACGCAGTATTTT
CASSLDRSVADTQYF
>TRBJ1-2|TRBV19|TRBD1|many
TGTGCCAGTAGTACCATACAGGGGCTGACCTATGGCTACACCTTC
CASSTIQGLTYGYTF
>TRBJ2-2|TRBV7-6|-|-
TGTGCCAGCAGCCCCGGGAGACGCGGGGAGCTGTTTTTT
CASSPGRRGELFF
>TRBJ1-1|TRBV7-9|-|many
TGTGCCAGCAGCTCAATGAACACTGAAGCTTTCTTT
CASSSMNTEAFF
>TRBJ1-2|TRBV7-9|-|once
TGTGCCAGCTCGCGAGGGGGAGATGGCTACACCTTC
CASSRGGDGYTF
>TRBJ2-7|TRBV7-3|TRBD2|-
TGTGCCAGCAGCTTAGCCCTACTAGCGGGAGAGGAGCAGTACTTC
CASSLALLAGEEQYF
>TRBJ1-1|TRBV7-3|-|many
TGTGCCAGCAGCTTAAGTCGTCTGCAGGAGCCGGGCCTGAACACTGAAGCTTTCTTT
CASSLSRLQEPGLNTEAFF
>TRBJ2-7|TRBV20-1|TRBD2|many
TGCAGTGCTAGAGACCTAGCGGGAGAGTACTACGAGCAGTACTTC
CSARDLAGEYYEQYF
>TRBJ1-1|TRBV4-3|-|-
TGCGCCAGCAGCCCGCGGGACTGGAACACTGAAGCTTTCTTT
CASSPRDWNTEAFF
>TRBJ2-7|TRBV5-4|TRBD1|-
TGTGCCAGCAGCTTGGCCGGGCAGGGGGCAGTTGAGCAGTACTTC
CASSLAGQGAVEQYF
>TRBJ2-1|TRBV10-3|TRBD2|-
TGTGCCACCAATCGGGCGCGGGAGGGCCTCGATGAGCAGTTCTTC
CATNRAREGLDEQFF
>TRBJ2-7|TRBV7-6|TRBD1|-
TGTGCCAGCAGCTTATTTGCAGGGGGTTACGAGCAGTACTTC
CASSLFAGGYEQYF
>TRBJ1-5|TRBV6-5|TRBD1|few
TGTGCCAGCAGTTACGTCAGGGGGCTCGGTCAGCCCCAGCATTTT
CASSYVRGLGQPQHF
>TRBJ1-2|TRBV10-3|-|many
TGTGCCACCTGGGGTGGTGGGGGCTATGGCTACACCTTC
CATWGGGGYGYTF
>TRBJ2-1|TRBV4-2|-|many
TGTGCCAGCAGCCAAGGGCCCATTTATGATCCCTCCAATGAGCAGTTCTTC
CASSQGPIYDPSNEQFF
>TRBJ1-2|TRBV5-6|-|many
TGTGCCAGCAGCTCCCAGCATTCTGGCTACACCTTC
CASSSQHSGYTF
>TRBJ2-1|TRBV29-1|TRBD2|many
TGCAGCGTTGAACCCCATGAACTAGCGGGAGGACCTAAGGGGCAGTTCTTC
CSVEPHELAGGPKGQFF
>TRBJ2-7|TRBV20-1|TRBD2|-
TGCAGTGCGGACACTAGCGGGGGTTTCTACGAGCAGTACTTC
CSADTSGGFYEQYF
>TRBJ1-1|TRBV20-1|-|-
TGCAGTGCCCCAGCTCAGGGGCACGGGAACACTGAAGCTTTCTTT
CSAPAQGHGNTEAFF
>TRBJ2-7|TRBV20-1|TRBD1|-
TGCAGTGCCCGAAGAGGGGCAGGGGGCGCCTACGAGCAGTACTTC
CSARRGAGGAYEQYF
>TRBJ2-7|TRBV6-1|-|few
TGTGCCATCGCTTCACAAGGATACGAGCAGTACTTC
CAIASQGYEQYF
>TRBJ2-7|TRBV12-3/TRBV12-4|TRBD1|many
TGTGCCAGCAGCCCGACCGGGACAGGATTGTACGAGCAGTACTTC
CASSPTGTGLYEQYF
>TRBJ2-6|TRBV5-1|-|many
TGCGCCAGCAGCCCTGGGGAGGGGGCCAACGTCCTGACTTTC
CASSPGEGANVLTF
>TRBJ2-2|TRBV7-2|-|many
TGTGCCAGCAGCCCACAGAACACCGGGGAGCTGTTTTTT
CASSPQNTGELFF
>TRBJ2-3|TRBV4-2|-|-
TGTGCCAGCAGCCAAGAAGGGGCAGCGGGCACAGATACGCAGTATTTT
CASSQEGAAGTDTQYF